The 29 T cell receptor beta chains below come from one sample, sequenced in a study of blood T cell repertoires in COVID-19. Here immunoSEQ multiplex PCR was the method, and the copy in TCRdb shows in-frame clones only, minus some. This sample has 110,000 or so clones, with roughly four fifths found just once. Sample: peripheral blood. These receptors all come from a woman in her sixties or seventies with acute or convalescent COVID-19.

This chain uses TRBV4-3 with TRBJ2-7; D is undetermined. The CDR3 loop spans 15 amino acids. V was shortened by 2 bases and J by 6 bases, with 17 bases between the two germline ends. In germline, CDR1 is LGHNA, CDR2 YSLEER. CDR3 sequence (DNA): TGCGCCAGCAGCCAAAAACCCCCAGGTTTCGGCGAGCAGTACTTC. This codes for CASSQKPPGFGEQYF.

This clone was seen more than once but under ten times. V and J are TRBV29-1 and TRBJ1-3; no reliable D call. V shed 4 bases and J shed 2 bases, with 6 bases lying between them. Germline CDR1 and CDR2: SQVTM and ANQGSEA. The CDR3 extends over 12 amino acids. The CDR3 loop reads CSVGEPGNTIYF. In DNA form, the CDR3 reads TGCAGCGTTGGTGAGCCTGGAAACACCATATATTTT.

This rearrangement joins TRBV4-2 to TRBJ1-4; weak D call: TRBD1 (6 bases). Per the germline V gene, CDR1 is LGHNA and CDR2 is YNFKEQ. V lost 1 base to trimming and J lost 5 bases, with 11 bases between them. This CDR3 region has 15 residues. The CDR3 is CASSQGGRGNEKLFF. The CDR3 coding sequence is TGTGCCAGCAGCCAAGGCGGTAGGGGGAATGAAAAACTGTTTTTT.

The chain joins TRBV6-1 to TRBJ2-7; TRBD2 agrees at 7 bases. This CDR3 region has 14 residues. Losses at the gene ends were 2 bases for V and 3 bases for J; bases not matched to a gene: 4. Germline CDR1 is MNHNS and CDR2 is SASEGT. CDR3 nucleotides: TGTGCCAGCAGTGAATGGGCGGGGGACTACGAGCAGTACTTC. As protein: CASSEWAGDYEQYF.

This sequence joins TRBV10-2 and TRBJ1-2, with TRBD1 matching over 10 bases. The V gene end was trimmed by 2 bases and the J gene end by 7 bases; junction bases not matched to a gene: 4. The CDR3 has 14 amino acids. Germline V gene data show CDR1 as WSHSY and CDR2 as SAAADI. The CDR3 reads CASSETWDRGGYTF. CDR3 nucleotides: TGCGCCAGCAGTGAGACCTGGGACAGGGGTGGCTACACCTTC.

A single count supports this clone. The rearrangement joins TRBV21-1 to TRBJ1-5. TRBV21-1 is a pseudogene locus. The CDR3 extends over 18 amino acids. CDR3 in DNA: TGTGCCAGCAGCAAAGGTGAGGATAGCACGTGTGGCAATCAGCCCCAGCATTTT. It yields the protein CASSKGEDSTCGNQPQHF.

For the CDR3, the DNA is TGTGCCAGCAGTGGGGCCGACTACAATGAGCAGTTCTTC. Amino acid sequence: CASSGADYNEQFF. V gene TRBV6-2 or TRBV6-3 combines with J gene TRBJ2-1, with D tentatively TRBD1 (5 bases). This CDR3 comprises 13 residues. Trimming left V 5 bases short and J 3 bases short, with 8 bases between. CDR1 MNHEY and CDR2 SVGEGT come from the germline V gene.

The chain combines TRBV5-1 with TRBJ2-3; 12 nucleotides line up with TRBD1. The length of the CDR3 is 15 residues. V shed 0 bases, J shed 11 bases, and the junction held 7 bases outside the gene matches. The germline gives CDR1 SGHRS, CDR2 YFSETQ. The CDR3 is CASSLVGQGAQKQYF. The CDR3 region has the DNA TGCGCCAGCAGCTTGGTGGGACAGGGGGCTCAAAAGCAGTATTTT.

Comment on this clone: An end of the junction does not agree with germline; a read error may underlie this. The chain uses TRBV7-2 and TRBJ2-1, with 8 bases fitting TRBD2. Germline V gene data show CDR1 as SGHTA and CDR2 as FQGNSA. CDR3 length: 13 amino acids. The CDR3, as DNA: TGTGCCAGCAGCTTAGAGCTCGCGGGACTAGGCCTCTTC. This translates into CASSLELAGLGLF.

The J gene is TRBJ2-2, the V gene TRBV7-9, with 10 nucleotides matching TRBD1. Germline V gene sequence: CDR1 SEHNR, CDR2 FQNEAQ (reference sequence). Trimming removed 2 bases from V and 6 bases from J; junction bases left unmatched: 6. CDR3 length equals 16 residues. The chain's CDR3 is CASSLTRTGGPGELFF. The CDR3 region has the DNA TGTGCCAGCAGCTTAACCCGGACAGGGGGGCCCGGGGAGCTGTTTTTT.

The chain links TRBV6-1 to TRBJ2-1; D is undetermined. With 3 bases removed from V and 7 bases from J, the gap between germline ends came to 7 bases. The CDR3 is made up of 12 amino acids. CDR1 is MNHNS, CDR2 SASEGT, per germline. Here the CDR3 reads CASSDSLNEQFF. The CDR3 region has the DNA TGTGCCAGCAGTGATAGTCTGAATGAGCAGTTCTTC.

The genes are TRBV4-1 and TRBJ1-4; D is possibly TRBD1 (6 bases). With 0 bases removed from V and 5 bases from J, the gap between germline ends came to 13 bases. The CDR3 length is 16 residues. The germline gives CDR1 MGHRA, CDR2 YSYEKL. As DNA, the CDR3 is TGCGCCAGCAGCCAAGAATCGGGACAACTAAATGAAAAACTGTTTTTT. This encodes CASSQESGQLNEKLFF.

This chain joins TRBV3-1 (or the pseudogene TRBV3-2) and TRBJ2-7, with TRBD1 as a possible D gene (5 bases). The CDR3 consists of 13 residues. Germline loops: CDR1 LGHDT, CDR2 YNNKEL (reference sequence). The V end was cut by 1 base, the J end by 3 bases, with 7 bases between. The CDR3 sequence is CASSQGTSYEQYF. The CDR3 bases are TGTGCCAGCAGCCAAGGGACAAGCTACGAGCAGTACTTC.

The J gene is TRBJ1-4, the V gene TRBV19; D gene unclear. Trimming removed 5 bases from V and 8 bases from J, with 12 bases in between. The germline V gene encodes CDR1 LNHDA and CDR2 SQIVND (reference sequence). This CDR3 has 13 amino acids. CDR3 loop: CASSYLESEKLFF. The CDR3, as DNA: TGTGCCAGTAGTTACCTGGAGAGCGAAAAACTGTTTTTT. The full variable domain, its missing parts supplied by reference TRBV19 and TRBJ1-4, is DGGITQSPKYLFRKEGQNVTLSCEQNLNHDAMYWYRQDPGQGLRLIYYSQIVNDFQKGDIAEGYSVSREKKESFPLTVTSAQKNPTAFYLCASSYLESEKLFFGSGTQLSVL.

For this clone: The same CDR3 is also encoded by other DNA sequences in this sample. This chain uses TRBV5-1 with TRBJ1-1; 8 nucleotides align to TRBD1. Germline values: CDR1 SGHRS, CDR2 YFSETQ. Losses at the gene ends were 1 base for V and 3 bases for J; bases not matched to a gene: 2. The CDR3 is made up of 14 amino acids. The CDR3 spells CASSLTGGDTEAFF. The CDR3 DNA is TGCGCCAGCAGCTTGACAGGGGGAGACACTGAAGCTTTCTTT.

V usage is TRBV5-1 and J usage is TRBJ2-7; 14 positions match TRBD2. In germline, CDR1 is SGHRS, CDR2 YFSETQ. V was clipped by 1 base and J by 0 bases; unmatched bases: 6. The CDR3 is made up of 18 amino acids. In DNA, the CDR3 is TGCGCCAGCAGCTTGTATCGACTAGCGGGAGGGCCCTCCTACGAGCAGTACTTC. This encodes CASSLYRLAGGPSYEQYF.

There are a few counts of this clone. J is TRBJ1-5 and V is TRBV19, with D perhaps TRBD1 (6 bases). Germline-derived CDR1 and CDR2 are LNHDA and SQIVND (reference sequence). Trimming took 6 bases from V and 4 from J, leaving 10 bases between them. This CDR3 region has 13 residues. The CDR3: CASSGGRNQPQHF. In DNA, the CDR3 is TGTGCCAGTAGCGGGGGGCGTAATCAGCCCCAGCATTTT.

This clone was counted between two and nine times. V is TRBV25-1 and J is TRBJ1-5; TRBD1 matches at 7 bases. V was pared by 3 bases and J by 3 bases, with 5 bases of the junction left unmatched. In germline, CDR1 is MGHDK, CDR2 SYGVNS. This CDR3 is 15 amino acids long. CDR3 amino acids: CASSDLDRPNQPQHF. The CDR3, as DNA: TGTGCCAGCAGTGATTTGGACAGGCCCAATCAGCCCCAGCATTTT.

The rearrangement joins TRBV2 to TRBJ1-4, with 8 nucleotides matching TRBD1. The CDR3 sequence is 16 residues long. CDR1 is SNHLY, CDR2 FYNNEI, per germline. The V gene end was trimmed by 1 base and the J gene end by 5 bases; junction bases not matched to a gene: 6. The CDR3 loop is CASSEGWTGPNEKLFF. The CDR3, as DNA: TGTGCCAGCAGTGAAGGGTGGACAGGGCCAAATGAAAAACTGTTTTTT.

DNA of the CDR3: TGCGCCAGCAGCCAGGTTGACAGGGGGCCCTATGGCTACACCTTC. Its translation is CASSQVDRGPYGYTF. The chain couples TRBV4-1 to TRBJ1-2, with 10 bases that match TRBD1. CDR1 and CDR2 (germline): MGHRA, YSYEKL. This CDR3 region has 15 residues. Trimming removed 3 bases from V and 4 bases from J; junction bases left unmatched: 5.

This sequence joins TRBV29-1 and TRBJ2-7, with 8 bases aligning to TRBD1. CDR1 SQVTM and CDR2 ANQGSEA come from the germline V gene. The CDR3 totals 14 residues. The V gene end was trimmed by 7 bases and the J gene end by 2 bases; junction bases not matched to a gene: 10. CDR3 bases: TGCAGCGCGACGACAGGGGTCCTCACCTACGAGCAGTACTTC. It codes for CSATTGVLTYEQYF.

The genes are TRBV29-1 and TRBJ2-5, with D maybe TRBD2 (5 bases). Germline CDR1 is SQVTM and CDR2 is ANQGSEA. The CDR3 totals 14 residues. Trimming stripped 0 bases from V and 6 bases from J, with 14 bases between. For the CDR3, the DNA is TGCAGCGTTGAAGATCCGGGATTACCGCAGACCCAGTACTTC. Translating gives CSVEDPGLPQTQYF.

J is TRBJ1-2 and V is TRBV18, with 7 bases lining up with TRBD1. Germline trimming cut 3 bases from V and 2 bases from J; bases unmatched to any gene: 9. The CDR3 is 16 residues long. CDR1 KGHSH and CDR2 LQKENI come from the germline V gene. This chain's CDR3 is CASSPLTGTGNYGYTF. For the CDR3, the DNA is TGTGCCAGCTCACCCCTGACAGGGACGGGGAACTATGGCTACACCTTC.

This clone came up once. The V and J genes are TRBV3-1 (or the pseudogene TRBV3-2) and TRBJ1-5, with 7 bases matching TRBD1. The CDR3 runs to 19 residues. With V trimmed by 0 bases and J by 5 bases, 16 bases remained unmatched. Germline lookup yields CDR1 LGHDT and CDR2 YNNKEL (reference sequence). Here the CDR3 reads CASSQERDSPGQHDQPQHF. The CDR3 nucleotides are TGTGCCAGCAGCCAAGAGCGTGATTCTCCGGGACAGCACGATCAGCCCCAGCATTTT.

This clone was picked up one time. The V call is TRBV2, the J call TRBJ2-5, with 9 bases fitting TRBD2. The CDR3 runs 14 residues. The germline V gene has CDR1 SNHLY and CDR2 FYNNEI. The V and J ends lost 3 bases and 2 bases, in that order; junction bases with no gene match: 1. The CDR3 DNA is TGTGCCAGCAGTGATACTAGCGGGCAAGAGACCCAGTACTTC. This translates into CASSDTSGQETQYF.

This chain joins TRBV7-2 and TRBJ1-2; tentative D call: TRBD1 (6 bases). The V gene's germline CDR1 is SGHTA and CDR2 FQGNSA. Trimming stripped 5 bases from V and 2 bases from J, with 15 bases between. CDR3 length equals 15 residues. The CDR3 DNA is TGTGCCAGCAGCCCCGATGGGACATACAACTATGGCTACACCTTC. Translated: CASSPDGTYNYGYTF.

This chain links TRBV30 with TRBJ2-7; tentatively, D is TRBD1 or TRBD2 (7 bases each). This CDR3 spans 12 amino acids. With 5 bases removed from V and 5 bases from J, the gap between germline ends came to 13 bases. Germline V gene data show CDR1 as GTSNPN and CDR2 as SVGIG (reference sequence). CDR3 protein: CAWGRGRDEQYF. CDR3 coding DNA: TGTGCCTGGGGGAGGGGGCGCGACGAGCAGTACTTC.

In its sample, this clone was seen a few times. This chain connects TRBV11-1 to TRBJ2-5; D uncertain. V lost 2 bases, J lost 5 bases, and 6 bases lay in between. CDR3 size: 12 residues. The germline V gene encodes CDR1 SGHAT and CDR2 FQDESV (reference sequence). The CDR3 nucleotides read TGTGCCAGCAGCTTAAGGCGGGAGACCCAGTACTTC. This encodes CASSLRRETQYF.

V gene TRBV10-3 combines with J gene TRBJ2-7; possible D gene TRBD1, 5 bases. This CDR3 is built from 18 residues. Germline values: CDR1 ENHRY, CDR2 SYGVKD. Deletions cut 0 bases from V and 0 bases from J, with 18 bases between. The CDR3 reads CAISESNSGARSSYEQYF. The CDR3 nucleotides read TGTGCCATCAGTGAGTCGAACTCTGGGGCCCGAAGCTCCTACGAGCAGTACTTC.